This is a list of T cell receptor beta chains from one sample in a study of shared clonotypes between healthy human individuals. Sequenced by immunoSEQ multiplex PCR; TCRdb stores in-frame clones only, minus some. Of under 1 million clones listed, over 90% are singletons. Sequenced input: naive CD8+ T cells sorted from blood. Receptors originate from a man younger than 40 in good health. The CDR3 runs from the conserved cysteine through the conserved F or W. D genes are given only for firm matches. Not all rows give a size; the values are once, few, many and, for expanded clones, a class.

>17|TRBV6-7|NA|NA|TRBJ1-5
TGTGCCAGCAGTTACTCATTAACGGGACAAGTGAATCAGCCCCAGCATTTT
CASSYSLTGQVNQPQHF
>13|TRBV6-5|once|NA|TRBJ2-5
TGTGCCAGCAGTTACCCTGCCCAAGAGACCCAGTACTTC
CASSYPAQETQYF
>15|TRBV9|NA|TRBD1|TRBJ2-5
TGTGCCAGCAGCGACAGGGGGCTACTTCTGGAGACCCAGTACTTC
CASSDRGLLLETQYF
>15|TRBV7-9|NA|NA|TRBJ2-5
TGTGCCAGCAGCCCCCTAGGGAGGGGGTACGAGACCCAGTACTTC
CASSPLGRGYETQYF
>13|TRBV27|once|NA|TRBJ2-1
TGTGCCAGCAGTTTAAGGTGGGGGGATGAGCAGTTCTTC
CASSLRWGDEQFF
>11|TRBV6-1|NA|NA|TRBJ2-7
TGTGCCAGCAGAGAAGGCTACGAGCAGTACTTC
CASREGYEQYF
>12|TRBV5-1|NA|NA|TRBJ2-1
TGCGCCAGCAACCAGGGGGGCGATGAGCAGTTCTTC
CASNQGGDEQFF
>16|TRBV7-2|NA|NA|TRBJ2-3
TGTGCCAGCAGCCCACCCTTCTTCGACCTACGGCATACGCAGTATTTT
CASSPPFFDLRHTQYF
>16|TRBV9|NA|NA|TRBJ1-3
TGTGCCAGCAGCGTACAAACGGAGAGCTCTGGAAACACCATATATTTT
CASSVQTESSGNTIYF
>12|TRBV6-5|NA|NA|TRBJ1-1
TGTGCCAGCAGCTCAGGGGTGGCTGAAGCTTTCTTT
CASSSGVAEAFF
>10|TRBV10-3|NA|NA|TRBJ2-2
TGTGCCAGGGGTGCCGGGGAGCTGTTTTTT
CARGAGELFF
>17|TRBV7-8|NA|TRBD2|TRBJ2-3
TGTGCCAGCAGCTTCCGTAGCGGGAACGAATACACAGATACGCAGTATTTT
CASSFRSGNEYTDTQYF
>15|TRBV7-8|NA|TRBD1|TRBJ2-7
TGTGCCAGCAGCTTGGGACAGGTTAACTCCTACGAGCAGTACTTC
CASSLGQVNSYEQYF
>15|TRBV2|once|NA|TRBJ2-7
TGTGCCAGCAGTGGTAGGGCCCACCCCTCCTACGAGCAGTACTTC
CASSGRAHPSYEQYF
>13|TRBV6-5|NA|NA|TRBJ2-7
TGTGCCAGCAGTTACTCAAGGGTGCGCGAGCAGTACTTC
CASSYSRVREQYF
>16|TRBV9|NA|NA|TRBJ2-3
TGTGCCAGCAGCGTGTTCGGGGCTCGGGGCACAGATACGCAGTATTTT
CASSVFGARGTDTQYF
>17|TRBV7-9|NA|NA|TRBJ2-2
TGTGCCAGCAGCTCTAGGCGTATGGCAACAGACACCGGGGAGCTGTTTTTT
CASSSRRMATDTGELFF
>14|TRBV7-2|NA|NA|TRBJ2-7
TGTGCCAGCAGCTTATTTCCGGGGAACTACGAGCAGTACTTC
CASSLFPGNYEQYF
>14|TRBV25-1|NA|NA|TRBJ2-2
TGTGCCAGCAGTGCGCATGCGAACACCGGGGAGCTGTTTTTT
CASSAHANTGELFF
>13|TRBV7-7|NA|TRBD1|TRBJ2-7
TGTGCCAGCAGCCAGGGGGCGGACGGCGAGCAGTACTTC
CASSQGADGEQYF
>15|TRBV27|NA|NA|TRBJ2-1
TGTGCCAGCAGTTTCCAAGGGGCCTCCTACAATGAGCAGTTCTTC
CASSFQGASYNEQFF
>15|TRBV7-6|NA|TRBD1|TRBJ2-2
TGTGCCAGCAGCTCCACCGGGACAGGGAGGACGGAGCTGTTTTTT
CASSSTGTGRTELFF
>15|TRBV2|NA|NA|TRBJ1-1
TGTGCCAGCAGTGAAGCGCTTAGGCTGAACACTGAAGCTTTCTTT
CASSEALRLNTEAFF
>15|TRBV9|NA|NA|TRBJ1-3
TGTGCCAGCAGCGTAAACAGGTTACCTGGAAACACCATATATTTT
CASSVNRLPGNTIYF
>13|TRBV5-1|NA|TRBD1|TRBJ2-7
TGCGCCAGCGGGGACAGGAGTAACTACGAGCAGTACTTC
CASGDRSNYEQYF
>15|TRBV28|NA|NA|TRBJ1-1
TGTGCCAGCAGTCCTTTAGAGGGGGTGAACACTGAAGCTTTCTTT
CASSPLEGVNTEAFF
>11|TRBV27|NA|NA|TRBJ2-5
TGTGCCACCGGGACGGCGGAGACCCAGTACTTC
CATGTAETQYF
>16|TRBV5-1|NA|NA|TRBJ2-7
TGCGCCAGCAGCTTGGCTCAGGACCAAACGGCCTACGAGCAGTACTTC
CASSLAQDQTAYEQYF
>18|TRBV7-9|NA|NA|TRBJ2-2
TGTGCCAGCAGACCAACCGGGACTCCTAGCGCGAACACCGGGGAGCTGTTTTTT
CASRPTGTPSANTGELFF
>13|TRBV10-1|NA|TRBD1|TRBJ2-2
TGCGCCAGCAGCTCGACAGGGACCGGGGAGCTGTTTTTT
CASSSTGTGELFF
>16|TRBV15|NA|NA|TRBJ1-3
TGTGCCACCAGCAGAGATCGGGGGCTCGCTGGAAACACCATATATTTT
CATSRDRGLAGNTIYF
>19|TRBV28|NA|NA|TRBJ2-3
TGTGCCAGCAGTTTAAAACGGGACCCTACATTCACTAGCACAGATACGCAGTATTTT
CASSLKRDPTFTSTDTQYF
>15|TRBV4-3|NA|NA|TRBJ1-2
TGCGCCAGCAGCCAAGGCGGGGGCGCAGACTATGGCTACACCTTC
CASSQGGGADYGYTF
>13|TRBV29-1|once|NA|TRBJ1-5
TGCAGCGTTGCTACGGATAGCAATCAGCCCCAGCATTTT
CSVATDSNQPQHF
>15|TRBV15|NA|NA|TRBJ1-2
TGTGCCACCAGCAGAGATCGAGGGGACATTTATGGCTACACCTTC
CATSRDRGDIYGYTF
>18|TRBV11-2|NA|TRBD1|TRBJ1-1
TGTGCCAGCAGCTTAGGCCGGGGACAGGGGTTGGAAAACACTGAAGCTTTCTTT
CASSLGRGQGLENTEAFF
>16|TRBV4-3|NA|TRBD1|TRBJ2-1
TGCGCCAGCAGCCAAGACTCAGGGGGCTTCTACAATGAGCAGTTCTTC
CASSQDSGGFYNEQFF
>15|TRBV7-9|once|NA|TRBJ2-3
TGTGCCAGCAGCTTTTTACGGGATTACACAGATACGCAGTATTTT
CASSFLRDYTDTQYF
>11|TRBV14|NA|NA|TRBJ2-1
TGTGCCAGCAGCCCCGGGGATGAGCAGTTCTTC
CASSPGDEQFF
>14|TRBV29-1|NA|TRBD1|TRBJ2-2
TGCAGCGTTGGGTGGGACAGGGTGTCCGGGGAGCTGTTTTTT
CSVGWDRVSGELFF
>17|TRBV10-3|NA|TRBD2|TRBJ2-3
TGTGCCATCAGTGAGACCGGGACTAGAGGTTTCACAGATACGCAGTATTTT
CAISETGTRGFTDTQYF
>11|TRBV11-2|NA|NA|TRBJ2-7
TGTGCCAGCAGCCTTAACGAGGAGCAGTACTTC
CASSLNEEQYF
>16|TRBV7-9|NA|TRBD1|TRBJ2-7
TGTGCCAGCAGCTCGAACAGGGGGTCCCAAGCCTACGAGCAGTACTTC
CASSSNRGSQAYEQYF
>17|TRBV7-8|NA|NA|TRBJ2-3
TGTGCCAGCAGCCCGCAATGGGGGTTACCCGGCACAGATACGCAGTATTTT
CASSPQWGLPGTDTQYF
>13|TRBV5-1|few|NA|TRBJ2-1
TGCGCCAGCAGTCCTCAGGGTTACAATGAGCAGTTCTTC
CASSPQGYNEQFF
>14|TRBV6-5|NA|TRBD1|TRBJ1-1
TGTGCCAGCAGTGTTCAGGGGGGCGGCACTGAAGCTTTCTTT
CASSVQGGGTEAFF
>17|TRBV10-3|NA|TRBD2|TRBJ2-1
TGTGCCATCAGTGATTCCGGACTAGCGGGAGGCCTACATGAGCAGTTCTTC
CAISDSGLAGGLHEQFF
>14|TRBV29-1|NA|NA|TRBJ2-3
TGCAGCGTTGTCCCCAGCCCTTACGGGGATACGCAGTATTTT
CSVVPSPYGDTQYF
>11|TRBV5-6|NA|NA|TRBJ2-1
TGTGCCAGCAGCTTTTCGGGGCAGCAGTTCTTC
CASSFSGQQFF
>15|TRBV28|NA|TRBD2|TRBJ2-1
TGTGCCAGCAGTTTTGGACTAGCGGGAGCCAATGAGCAGTTCTTC
CASSFGLAGANEQFF
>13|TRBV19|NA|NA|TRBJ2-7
TGTGCCAGTAGTATGGGCGTCACCTACGAGCAGTACTTC
CASSMGVTYEQYF
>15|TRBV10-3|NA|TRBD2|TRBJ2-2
TGTGCCATCAGTGGACCCTCGGGAGGGACCGGGGAGCTGTTTTTT
CAISGPSGGTGELFF
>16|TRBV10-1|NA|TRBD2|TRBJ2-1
TGCGCCAGCAGTGATTTACTAGCGGAACCTTACAATGAGCAGTTCTTC
CASSDLLAEPYNEQFF
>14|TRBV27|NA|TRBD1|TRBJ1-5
TGTGCCAGCAGCGCAGGGGGCTTCAATCAGCCCCAGCATTTT
CASSAGGFNQPQHF
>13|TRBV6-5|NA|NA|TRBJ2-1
TGTGCCAGCAGTTACTCAGACGGGAATGAGCAGTTCTTC
CASSYSDGNEQFF
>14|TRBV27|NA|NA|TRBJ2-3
TGTGCCAGCAGTCCGATGACGACGGCAGATACGCAGTATTTT
CASSPMTTADTQYF
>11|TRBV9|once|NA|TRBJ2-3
TGTGCCAGCAGCGCTAGCCACACGCAGTATTTT
CASSASHTQYF
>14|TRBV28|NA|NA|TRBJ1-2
TGTGCCAGCAGTCCTCGTATGGGGAACTATGGCTACACCTTC
CASSPRMGNYGYTF
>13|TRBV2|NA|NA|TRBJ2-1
TGTGCCAGCAGTGCGGCCCCGGGGAATGAGCAGTTCTTC
CASSAAPGNEQFF
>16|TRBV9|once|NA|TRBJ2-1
TGTGCCAGCAGCGTATACTTCCAGAGCTCCTACAATGAGCAGTTCTTC
CASSVYFQSSYNEQFF